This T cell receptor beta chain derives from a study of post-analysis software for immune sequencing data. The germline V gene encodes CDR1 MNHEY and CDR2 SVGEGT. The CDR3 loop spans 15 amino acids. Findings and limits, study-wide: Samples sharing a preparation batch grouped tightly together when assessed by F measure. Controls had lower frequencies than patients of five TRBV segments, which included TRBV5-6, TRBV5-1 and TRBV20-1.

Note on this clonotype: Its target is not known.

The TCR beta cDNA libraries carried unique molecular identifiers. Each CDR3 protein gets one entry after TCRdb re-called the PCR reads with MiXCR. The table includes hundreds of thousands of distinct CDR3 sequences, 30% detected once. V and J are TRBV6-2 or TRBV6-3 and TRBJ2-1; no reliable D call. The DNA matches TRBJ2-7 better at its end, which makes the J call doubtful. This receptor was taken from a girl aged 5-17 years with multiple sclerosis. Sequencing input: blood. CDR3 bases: TGTGCCAGCAGTTACCTAGGGCCGATACTCGACGAGCAGTACTTC. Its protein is CASSYLGPILDEQYF.